This T cell receptor (beta chain) was captured by sequencing in a study of T cell repertoires in cytomegalovirus infection. Study-level information: It was recently identified HLA-C-restricted and well-studied HLA-B-restricted CMV epitopes that the study used. Public TCR beta signatures indicated both CMV infection and matching HLA type. Study conclusions and caveats: HLA-C-restricted CMV clonotypes gave the most frequent clonotype in two of eight donors. Carriers of CMV plus the relevant HLA were identified by cumulative public TCR beta family frequency.

V was trimmed by 7 bases and J by 0 bases, leaving 24 bases between them. Germline lookup yields CDR1 DFQATT and CDR2 SNEGSKA (reference sequence). The CDR3 is 17 amino acids. This clonotype was recorded a few times. Its antigen is not known. TCRdb itself ran the reads through MiXCR, one entry per CDR3 protein. The table includes roughly 180,000 distinct CDR3 sequences, roughly 20% detected once. The clonotype was recovered from a human donor in good health (CMV status not recorded). Some clones in this sample may be carry-over from other donors' samples. The sample in question was CD8+ T cells from cultured PBMCs, obtained from culture after CMV antigen stimulation. The V and J genes are TRBV20-1 and TRBJ1-2; D gene uncertain. This chain's CDR3 is CSVYAVDPGQSNYGYTF. CDR3 coding DNA: TGCAGTGTTTACGCCGTAGACCCGGGCCAATCTAACTATGGCTACACCTTC.